This T cell receptor beta chain comes out of a study of CD8+CD57+ T cells in acquired aplastic anemia. Study results and limitations: Levels of CD8+ Simpson's diversity were not significantly distinct in patients versus controls.

Genomic DNA acted as the template from which TCR beta VDJ combination and CDR3 sequence profiling were carried out. MiXCR, run by TCRdb on the reads, gives a single entry per CDR3 protein. The sample records hundreds of thousands of distinct CDR3 sequences, around 30% being singletons. Patients chosen for sequencing had CD8+CD57+ cells that had expanded, as shown by flow cytometry. There were no patients without severe acquired aplastic anemia. This clonotype was counted between two and nine times. Its antigen is not identified. Per the germline V gene, CDR1 is LGHDT and CDR2 is YNNKEL (reference sequence). Trimming took off 0 bases at V and 0 bases at J, with 12 bases between the two ends. This CDR3 has 18 amino acids.

The source of this sequence is a human donor with aplastic anemia. The chain couples TRBV3-1 to TRBJ1-6, with no clear D. Specimen: sorted CD4+, CD8+, or CD8+CD57+ T cells (not recorded which) from PBMCs. CDR3 DNA: TGTGCCAGCAGCCAAGACGGGCCCATTAGCTCCTATAATTCACCCCTCCACTTT. Protein product: CASSQDGPISSYNSPLHF. Full variable domain (remainder filled in from reference TRBV3-1 and TRBJ1-6): DTAVSQTPKYLVTQMGNDKSIKCEQNLGHDTMYWYKQDSKKFLKIMFSYNNKELIINETVPNRFSPKSPDKAHLNLHINSLELGDSAVYFCASSQDGPISSYNSPLHFGNGTRLTVT.